The entry that follows covers one T cell receptor (beta chain) sequence. No antigen is known for it. The method, 5' RACE with UMI labels, was used to prepare the TRB cDNA libraries. TCRdb re-called the 5' RACE reads, yielding one record per CDR3 amino acid sequence without DNA. The sample has some 130,000 distinct CDR3 sequences. The sorting of each CD8+ T cell subset was done in triplicate, at about 300,000 cells each. This sample was taken from a study of CXCR3-negative and CXCR3-positive naive CD8 T cells. Findings and caveats of the study: CXCR3-positive naive cells carried more hydrophobic TRB CDR3s than CXCR3-negative ones.

This CDR3 comprises 15 residues. Germline V lookup: CDR1 DFQATT, CDR2 SNEGSKA (reference sequence). The chain couples TRBV20-1 to TRBJ1-6. Sequenced input: naive CXCR3- CD8+ T cells from blood. Specified subset: CD45RO-CCR7+CD27+CD95- naive CD8+ T cells lacking CXCR3 (TNR3-). This receptor was identified in a human donor in good health. Some clones in this sample may be carry-over from other donors' samples. CDR3 in amino acids: CSALLGPPENSPLHF.